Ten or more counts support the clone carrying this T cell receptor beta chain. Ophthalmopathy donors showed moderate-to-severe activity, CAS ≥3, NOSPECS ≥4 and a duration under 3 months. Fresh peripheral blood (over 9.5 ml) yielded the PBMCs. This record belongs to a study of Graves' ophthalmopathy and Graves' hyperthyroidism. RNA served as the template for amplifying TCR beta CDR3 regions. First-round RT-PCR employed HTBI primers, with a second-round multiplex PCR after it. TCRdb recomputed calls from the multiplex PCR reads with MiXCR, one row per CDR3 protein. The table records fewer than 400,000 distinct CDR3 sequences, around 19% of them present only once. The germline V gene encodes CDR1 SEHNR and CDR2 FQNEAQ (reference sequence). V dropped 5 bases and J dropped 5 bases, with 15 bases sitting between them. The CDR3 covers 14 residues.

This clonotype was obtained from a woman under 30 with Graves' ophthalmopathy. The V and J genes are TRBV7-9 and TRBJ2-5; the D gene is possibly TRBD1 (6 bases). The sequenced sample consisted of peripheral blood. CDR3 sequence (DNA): TGTGCCAGCAGCCAAACAGGGATCCGGGAGACCCAGTACTTC. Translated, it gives CASSQTGIRETQYF.